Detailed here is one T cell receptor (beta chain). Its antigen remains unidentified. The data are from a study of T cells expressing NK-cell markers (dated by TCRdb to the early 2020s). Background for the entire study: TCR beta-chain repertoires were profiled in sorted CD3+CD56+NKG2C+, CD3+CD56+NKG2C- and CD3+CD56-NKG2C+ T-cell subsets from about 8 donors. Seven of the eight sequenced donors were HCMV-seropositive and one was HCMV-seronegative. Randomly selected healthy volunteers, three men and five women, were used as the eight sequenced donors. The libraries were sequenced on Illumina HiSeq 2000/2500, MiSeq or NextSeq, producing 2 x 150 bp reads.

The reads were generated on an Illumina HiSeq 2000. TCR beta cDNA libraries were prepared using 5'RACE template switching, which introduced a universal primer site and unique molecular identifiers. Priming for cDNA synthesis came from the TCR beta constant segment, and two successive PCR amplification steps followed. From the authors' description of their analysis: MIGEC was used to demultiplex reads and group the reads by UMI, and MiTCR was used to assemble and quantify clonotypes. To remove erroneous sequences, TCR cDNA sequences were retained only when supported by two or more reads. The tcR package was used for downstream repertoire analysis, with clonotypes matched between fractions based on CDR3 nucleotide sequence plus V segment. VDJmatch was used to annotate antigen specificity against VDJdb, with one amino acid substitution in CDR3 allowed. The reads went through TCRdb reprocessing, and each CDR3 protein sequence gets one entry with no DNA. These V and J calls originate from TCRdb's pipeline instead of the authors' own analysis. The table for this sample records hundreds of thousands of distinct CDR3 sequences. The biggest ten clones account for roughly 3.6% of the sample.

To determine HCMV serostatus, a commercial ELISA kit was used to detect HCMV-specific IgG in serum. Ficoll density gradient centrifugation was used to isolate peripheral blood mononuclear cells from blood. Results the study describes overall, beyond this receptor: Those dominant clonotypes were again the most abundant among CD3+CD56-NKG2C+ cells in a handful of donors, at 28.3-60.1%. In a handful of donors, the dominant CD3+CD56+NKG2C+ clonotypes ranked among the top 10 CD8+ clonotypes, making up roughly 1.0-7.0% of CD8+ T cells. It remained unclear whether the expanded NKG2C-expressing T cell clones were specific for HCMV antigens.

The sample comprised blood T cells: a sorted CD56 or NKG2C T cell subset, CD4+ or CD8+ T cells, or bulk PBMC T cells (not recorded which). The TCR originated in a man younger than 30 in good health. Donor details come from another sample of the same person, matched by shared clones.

The CDR3 sequence is CASSPPTSGRAGEQFF. The chain links TRBV7-9 with TRBJ2-1; TCRdb picks TRBD2, but there is no DNA to check that call. Reading from cysteine to phenylalanine, the CDR3 counts 16 amino acids. The DNA is unrecorded. CDR1 and CDR2, per the germline V gene (reference sequence), are SEHNR and FQNEAQ.